Each of the 8 T cell receptor beta chains below was sequenced from the same sample in a study of blood T cell repertoires in COVID-19. Profiled with immunoSEQ multiplex PCR; TCRdb holds only in-frame clones, not every one. This table holds around 150,000 clones, roughly four fifths found once. Material for sequencing was peripheral blood. These receptor sequences come from a woman older than 75 with acute or convalescent COVID-19.

This sequence joins TRBV6-5 and TRBJ2-2; D unclear. Germline-derived CDR1 and CDR2 are MNHEY and SVGAGI. This CDR3 region has 15 residues. Trimming shortened V by 1 base and J by 1 base, and 7 bases separated the two germline ends. CDR3 DNA sequence: TGTGCCAGCAGTTACTTGTCAGGGAACACCGGGGAGCTGTTTTTT. This translates into CASSYLSGNTGELFF.

The CDR3 loop reads CAWSVLENSPLHF. The CDR3 coding sequence is TGTGCCTGGAGTGTACTTGAGAATTCACCCCTCCACTTT. The rearrangement uses TRBV30 and TRBJ1-6; D unclear. This CDR3 spans 13 amino acids. V lost 0 bases, J lost 7 bases, and 7 bases lay in between. Germline V gene lookup returns CDR1 GTSNPN and CDR2 SVGIG (reference sequence).

This clone was recorded only once. This chain uses TRBV30 with TRBJ2-1, with TRBD2 matching over 12 bases. The CDR3 extends over 15 amino acids. V was clipped by 3 bases and J by 3 bases; unmatched bases: 3. The germline V gene has CDR1 GTSNPN and CDR2 SVGIG (reference sequence). CDR3 in amino acids: CAWSGLAGFYNEQFF. The CDR3 DNA reads as TGTGCCTGGAGCGGACTAGCGGGATTCTACAATGAGCAGTTCTTC.

In DNA, the CDR3 is TGTGCCAGCAGAAGAGACTCGGGGTACACAGATACGCAGTATTTT. Translating gives CASRRDSGYTDTQYF. The V gene is TRBV6-5, the J gene TRBJ2-3; tentatively, D is TRBD2 (5 bases). Germline loops: CDR1 MNHEY, CDR2 SVGAGI. Between the trimmed V and J ends, which lost 6 bases and 2 bases, there was a span of 15 bases. There are 15 residues in the CDR3.

The genes are TRBV21-1 and TRBJ2-1; the table assigns TRBD1, which was not confirmed against the DNA. TRBV21-1 is termed a pseudogene. The CDR3 is 14 amino acids. CDR3 in DNA: TGTGCCAGCTACGGACATAAACTAATAAATGAGCAGTTCTTC. It specifies CASYGHKLINEQFF.

The CDR3 coding sequence is TGTGCCAGTAGTATTAGAACTAGCGGGAATCTAGGTGAGCAGTTCTTC. It specifies CASSIRTSGNLGEQFF. The chain joins TRBV19 to TRBJ2-1, with 10 positions matching TRBD2. From germline, CDR1 is LNHDA and CDR2 SQIVND (reference sequence). The CDR3 sequence is 16 residues long. J was trimmed by 9 bases and V by 3 bases; bases with no gene match: 11.

V usage is TRBV18 and J usage is TRBJ1-6; weak D call: TRBD1 (6 bases). The CDR3 extends over 15 amino acids. V lost 9 bases and J lost 11, with 23 bases in between. Germline CDR1 KGHSH, CDR2 LQKENI. CDR3 amino acids: CASNTGIRVGAPLHF. The CDR3 DNA reads TGTGCCAGTAATACAGGGATCCGGGTGGGCGCACCCCTCCACTTT.

The chain has TRBV9 and TRBJ2-5; TRBD2 is a possible D gene (6 bases). Trimming removed 0 bases from V and 4 bases from J, with 7 bases in between. CDR3 length: 13 amino acids. From germline, CDR1 is SGDLS and CDR2 YYNGEE. The CDR3 protein is CASSVVGGETQYF. The CDR3 nucleotides are TGTGCCAGCAGCGTAGTCGGGGGAGAGACCCAGTACTTC.